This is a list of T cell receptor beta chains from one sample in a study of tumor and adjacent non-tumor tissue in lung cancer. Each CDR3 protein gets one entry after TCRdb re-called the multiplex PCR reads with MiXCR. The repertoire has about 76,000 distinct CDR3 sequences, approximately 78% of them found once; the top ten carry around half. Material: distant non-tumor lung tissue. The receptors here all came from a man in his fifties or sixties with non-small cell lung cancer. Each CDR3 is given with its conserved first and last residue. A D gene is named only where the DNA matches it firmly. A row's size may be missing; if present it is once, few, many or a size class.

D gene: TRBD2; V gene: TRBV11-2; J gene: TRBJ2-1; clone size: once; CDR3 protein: CASSSPRLAGESCLYEQFF; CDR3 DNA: TGTGCCAGCAGTTCGCCACGACTAGCGGGAGAGTCGTGTCTCTATGAGCAGTTCTTC
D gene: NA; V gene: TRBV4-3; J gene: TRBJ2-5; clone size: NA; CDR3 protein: CISSQGPGPQETQYF; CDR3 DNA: TGCATCAGCAGCCAAGGGCCGGGTCCCCAAGAGACCCAGTACTTC
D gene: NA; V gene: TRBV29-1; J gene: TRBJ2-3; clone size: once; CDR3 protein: CSAGGRQSSDAQYF; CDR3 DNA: TGCAGCGCCGGAGGGAGACAGTCGTCTGATGCGCAGTATTTT
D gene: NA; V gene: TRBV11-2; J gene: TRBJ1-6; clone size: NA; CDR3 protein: CDLSLGGDNNSPLHF; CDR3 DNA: TGTGACCTCAGCTTAGGAGGGGACAATAATTCACCCCTCCACTTT
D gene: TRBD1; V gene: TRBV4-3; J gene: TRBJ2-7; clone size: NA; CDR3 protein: CASSQRIRTGAAYGQYF; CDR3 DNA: TGCGCCAGCAGCCAAAGAATCAGGACAGGGGCCGCCTACGGGCAGTACTTC
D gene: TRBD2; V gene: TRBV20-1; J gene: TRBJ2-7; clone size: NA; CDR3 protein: CSTRRSSGTLNEQYF; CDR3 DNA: TGCAGTACTAGAAGGTCCAGCGGGACTCTGAACGAACAGTACTTC
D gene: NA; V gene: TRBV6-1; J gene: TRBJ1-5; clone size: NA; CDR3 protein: CVSSQRPNQPQHF; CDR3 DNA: TGTGTCAGCAGTCAACGACCCAATCAGCCCCAGCATTTT
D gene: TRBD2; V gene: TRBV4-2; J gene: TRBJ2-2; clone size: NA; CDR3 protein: CDSSQETSERVNTGELFF; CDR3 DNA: TGTGACAGCAGCCAAGAGACTAGCGAGAGGGTGAACACCGGGGAGCTGTTTTTT
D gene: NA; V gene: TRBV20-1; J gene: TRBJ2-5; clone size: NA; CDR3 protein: CNASLALTSETQNF; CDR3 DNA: TGCAATGCTAGCCTCGCCCTCACCTCGGAGACCCAGAACTTC
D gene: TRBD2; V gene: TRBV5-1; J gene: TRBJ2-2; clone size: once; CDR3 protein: CASSVGLVSTGELLF; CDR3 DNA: TGCGCCAGCAGCGTGGGACTAGTCAGCACCGGGGAGCTGCTTTTT
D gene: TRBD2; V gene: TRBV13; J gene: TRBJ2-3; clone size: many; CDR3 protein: CASSSLTSGFTDTQYF; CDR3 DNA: TGTGCCAGCAGCTCCTTGACTAGCGGATTCACAGATACGCAGTATTTT
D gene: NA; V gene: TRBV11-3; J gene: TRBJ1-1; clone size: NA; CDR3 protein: CARSPTPGQLNNEAFF; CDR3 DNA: TGTGCCAGAAGCCCTACCCCGGGGCAACTGAACAATGAAGCTTTCTTT
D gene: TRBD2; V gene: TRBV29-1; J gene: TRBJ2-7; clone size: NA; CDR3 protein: CSFISGRAIHERYF; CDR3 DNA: TGCAGCTTCATCAGCGGGAGGGCAATCCACGAGCGGTACTTC
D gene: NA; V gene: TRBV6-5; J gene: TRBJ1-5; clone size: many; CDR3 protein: CASSNGRNQPQHF; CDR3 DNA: TGTGCCAGCAGCAACGGACGCAATCAGCCCCAGCATTTT
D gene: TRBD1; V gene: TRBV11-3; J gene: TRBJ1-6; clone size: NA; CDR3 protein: CASSARDRIPLHF; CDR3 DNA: TGTGCCAGCAGCGCCCGGGACAGAATACCCCTCCACTTT
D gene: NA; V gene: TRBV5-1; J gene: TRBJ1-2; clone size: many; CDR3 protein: CASSLDPGYYGYTF; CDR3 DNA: TGCGCCAGCAGCTTGGATCCGGGGTACTATGGCTACACCTTC
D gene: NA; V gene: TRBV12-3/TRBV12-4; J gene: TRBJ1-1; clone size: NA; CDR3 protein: CARSFGSNTEAFF; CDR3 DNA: TGTGCCAGGAGTTTTGGGTCGAACACTGAAGCCTTCTTT